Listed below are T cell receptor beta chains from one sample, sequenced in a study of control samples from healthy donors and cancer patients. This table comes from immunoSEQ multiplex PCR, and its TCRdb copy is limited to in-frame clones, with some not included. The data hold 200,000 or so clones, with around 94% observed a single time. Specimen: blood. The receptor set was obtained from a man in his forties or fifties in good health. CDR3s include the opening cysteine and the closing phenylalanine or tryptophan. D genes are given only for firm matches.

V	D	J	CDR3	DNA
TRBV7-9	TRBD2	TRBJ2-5	CASRLLAGGRETQYF	TGTGCCAGCAGGTTACTAGCGGGGGGGCGAGAGACCCAGTACTTC
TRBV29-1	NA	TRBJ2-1	CSVEGRISSYNEQFF	TGCAGCGTGGAGGGGCGGATAAGCTCCTACAATGAGCAGTTCTTC
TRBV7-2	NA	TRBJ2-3	CASTPQGATDTQYF	TGTGCCAGCACCCCACAGGGAGCGACAGATACGCAGTATTTT
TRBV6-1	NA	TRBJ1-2	CASSEDYGLGVHPSGYTF	TGTGCCAGCAGTGAAGATTACGGTCTGGGGGTCCACCCCAGTGGCTACACCTTC
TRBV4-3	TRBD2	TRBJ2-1	CASSQDGLAGANEQFF	TGCGCCAGCAGCCAAGATGGGCTAGCGGGGGCCAATGAGCAGTTCTTC
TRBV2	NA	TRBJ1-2	CASSEHQGLEGYTF	TGTGCCAGCAGTGAACACCAGGGGCTGGAAGGCTACACCTTC
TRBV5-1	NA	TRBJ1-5	CASSLGGRSNQPQHF	TGCGCCAGCAGCTTGGGGGGTAGGAGCAATCAGCCCCAGCATTTT
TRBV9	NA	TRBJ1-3	CASSVDGQHSGNTIYF	TGTGCCAGCAGCGTAGATGGGCAGCACTCTGGAAACACCATATATTTT
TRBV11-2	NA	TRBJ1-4	CASSLPWGANEKLFF	TGTGCCAGCAGCTTACCTTGGGGGGCCAACGAAAAACTGTTTTTT
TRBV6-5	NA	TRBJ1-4	CASSYRGLSEKLFF	TGTGCCAGCAGTTACAGGGGGTTGAGTGAAAAACTGTTTTTT
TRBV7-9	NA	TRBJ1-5	CASSFMGDQPQHF	TGTGCCAGCAGCTTCATGGGAGATCAGCCCCAGCATTTT
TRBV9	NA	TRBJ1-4	CASKKGLSGNEKLFF	TGTGCCAGCAAAAAAGGCTTATCCGGTAATGAAAAACTGTTTTTT
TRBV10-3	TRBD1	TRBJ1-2	CAISQDREGGYTF	TGTGCCATCAGTCAGGACAGGGAAGGAGGCTACACCTTC
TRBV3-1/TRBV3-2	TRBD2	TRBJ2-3	CASSQAAGGTDTQYF	TGTGCCAGCAGCCAAGCGGCGGGGGGCACAGATACGCAGTATTTT
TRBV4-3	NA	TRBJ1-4	CASSQDGARATNEKLFF	TGCGCCAGCAGCCAAGATGGTGCACGAGCAACTAATGAAAAACTGTTTTTT